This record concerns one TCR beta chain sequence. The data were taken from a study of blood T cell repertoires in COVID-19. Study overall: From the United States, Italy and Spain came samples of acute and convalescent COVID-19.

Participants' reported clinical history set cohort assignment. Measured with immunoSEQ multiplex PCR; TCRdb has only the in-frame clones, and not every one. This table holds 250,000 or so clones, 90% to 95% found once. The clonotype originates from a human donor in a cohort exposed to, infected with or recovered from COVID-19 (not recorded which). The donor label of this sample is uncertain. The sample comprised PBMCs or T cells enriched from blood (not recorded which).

The CDR3 region is CASSLPAAYEQYF. CDR3 nucleotides: TGTGCCAGCAGCTTACCGGCGGCGTACGAGCAGTACTTC. The chain couples TRBV7-9 to TRBJ2-7; no firm D call. V dropped 2 bases and J dropped 4 bases, with 9 bases sitting between them. Germline assignment: CDR1 SEHNR and CDR2 FQNEAQ (reference sequence). The CDR3 length is 13 residues. The variable domain in full, completed from reference TRBV7-9 and TRBJ2-7, reads DTGVSQNPRHKITKRGQNVTFRCDPISEHNRLYWYRQTLGQGPEFLTYFQNEAQLEKSRLLSDRFSAERPKGSFSTLEIQRTEQGDSAMYLCASSLPAAYEQYFGPGTRLTVT.